This is a list of T cell receptor beta chains from one sample in a study of blood T cell repertoires in COVID-19. The data were produced by immunoSEQ multiplex PCR, yet TCRdb's version contains in-frame clones alone and is incomplete. The data hold more than 150,000 clones, with around four fifths observed a single time. Sequences were obtained from PBMCs or T cells enriched from blood (not recorded which). These receptor sequences come from a middle-aged man who had recovered from COVID-19. CDR3s include the opening cysteine and the closing phenylalanine or tryptophan. Fields, in order: J gene, clone size, D gene, V gene, CDR3 protein, CDR3 DNA. The D gene is left open where the match is weak. Size tells how often a clone was seen (once, few, many) or the class of an expanded clone, and some rows leave it out.

TRBJ2-7	.	.	TRBV5-1	CASSISSDYEQYF	TGCGCCAGCAGCATTTCGTCAGACTACGAGCAGTACTTC
TRBJ2-7	.	TRBD1	TRBV5-4	CASSLGDRMEQYF	TGTGCCAGCAGCTTGGGGGACAGGATGGAGCAGTACTTC
TRBJ1-2	.	TRBD1	TRBV6-2/TRBV6-3	CASSSRQGEPINYGYTF	TGTGCCAGCAGTTCCAGACAGGGGGAGCCGATCAACTATGGCTACACCTTC
TRBJ2-2	.	.	TRBV28	CASSSGVGELFF	TGTGCCAGCAGTTCAGGGGTCGGGGAGCTGTTTTTT
TRBJ1-2	.	.	TRBV28	CASSSPGTPANYGYTF	TGTGCCAGCAGTTCCCCCGGGACACCGGCTAACTATGGCTACACCTTC
TRBJ1-5	.	TRBD1	TRBV15	CATSRGRAIVTGGHQPQHF	TGTGCCACCAGCAGAGGCAGGGCGATTGTTACAGGGGGCCATCAGCCCCAGCATTTT
TRBJ1-2	.	TRBD1	TRBV12-3/TRBV12-4	CASSLEQGRGYTF	TGTGCCAGCAGTTTAGAACAGGGGCGCGGCTACACCTTC
TRBJ1-1	.	.	TRBV12-3/TRBV12-4	CASSYGNTEAFF	TGTGCCAGCAGTTACGGGAACACTGAAGCTTTCTTT
TRBJ1-5	.	TRBD1	TRBV7-2	CASSLQGQAYQPQHF	TGTGCCAGCAGCTTACAGGGACAGGCGTATCAGCCCCAGCATTTT
TRBJ1-4	.	.	TRBV21-1	CAILYPTVVHNEKLFF	TGTGCCATCCTCTATCCCACAGTTGTTCATAATGAAAAACTGTTTTTT
TRBJ1-1	many	.	TRBV7-9	CASSPTGNTEAFF	TGTGCCAGCAGTCCCACAGGGAACACTGAAGCTTTCTTT